This T cell receptor beta chain was captured in a study of shared clonotypes between healthy human individuals. Study findings and constraints: As a rule, naive subsets had a larger estimated richness than memory subsets. Rarefaction gave evidence that sorted-subset sequencing remained incomplete despite large depth. The study found roughly 5% of naive CD4 clonotypes shared across a handful of donors.

This clone was detected once. Its cognate antigen is unknown. The repertoire was sequenced with immunoSEQ multiplex PCR; TCRdb's copy has only in-frame clones and lacks some. This repertoire shows millions of clones, roughly 95% found once; its top ten account for about 1.1%. Selected positively for CCR7 and CD45RO-negative, naive CD8 cells excluded terminally differentiated effector memory CD45RA+ cells. The V end lost 5 bases, the J end lost 0 bases, and 14 bases lay between the germline ends. CDR1 and CDR2 (germline): SEHNR, FQNEAQ (reference sequence). The CDR3 totals 16 residues. The sequence came from a man aged 18 to 30 in good health. The source material was naive CD8+ T cells sorted from blood. This rearrangement joins TRBV7-9 to TRBJ2-1; D is perhaps TRBD2 (5 bases). This CDR3 reads CASSRDLGSSYNEQFF. The CDR3 DNA reads as TGTGCCAGCAGCCGCGATTTGGGGAGCTCCTACAATGAGCAGTTCTTC.